A selection of T cell receptor beta chains follows, all from one sample in a study of OX40 agonist ivuxolimab in advanced cancers. The protocol was immunoSEQ multiplex PCR, while the TCRdb copy is restricted to in-frame clones and leaves out a portion. This table has about 70,000 clones, over 85% appearing once. Here the sequenced sample was CD4+ or CD8+ T cells sorted from blood, taken in a trial of the OX40 agonist ivuxolimab. Receptors were obtained from an adult with an advanced solid tumor such as melanoma, head and neck, liver or kidney cancer. Both conserved end residues are part of each CDR3. A D gene is named only where the DNA matches it firmly. Expanded clones get a size class; other rows say once, few or many, or leave the size out.

once | 15 | - | TRBJ1-6 | TRBV30 | CAWSGPQGVQSPLHF | TGTGCCTGGAGTGGCCCCCAAGGGGTACAATCACCCCTCCACTTT
- | 15 | TRBD1 | TRBJ1-6 | TRBV28 | CASSFPGQGTAPLHF | TGTGCCAGCAGTTTCCCCGGACAGGGCACCGCACCCCTCCACTTT
- | 16 | TRBD1 | TRBJ1-2 | TRBV6-5 | CASSYGNLGQGVGYTF | TGTGCCAGCAGTTACGGGAACCTGGGGCAGGGGGTAGGCTACACCTTC
- | 13 | - | TRBJ1-5 | TRBV27 | CASSLWRGQPQHF | TGTGCCAGCAGTTTATGGAGGGGGCAGCCCCAGCATTTT
- | 16 | TRBD1 | TRBJ1-5 | TRBV7-8 | CASSLALGQGGQPQHF | TGTGCCAGCAGCTTAGCGCTCGGACAGGGGGGGCAGCCCCAGCATTTT
- | 15 | TRBD1 | TRBJ1-2 | TRBV6-4 | CASRFLGQGPYGYTF | TGTGCCAGCAGGTTCCTAGGACAGGGCCCCTATGGCTACACCTTC
- | 15 | TRBD1 | TRBJ1-6 | TRBV6-1 | CASSRTTGGDSPLHF | TGTGCCAGCAGTAGAACGACAGGGGGCGATTCACCCCTCCACTTT
few | 18 | - | TRBJ2-1 | TRBV7-6 | CASSLAGIKGPSYNEQFF | TGTGCCAGCAGCTTAGCGGGTATTAAGGGGCCCTCCTACAATGAGCAGTTCTTC
- | 15 | - | TRBJ2-5 | TRBV7-2 | CASSLRRAVQETQYF | TGTGCCAGCAGCTTACGACGGGCAGTTCAAGAGACCCAGTACTTC
- | 14 | - | TRBJ1-4 | TRBV5-1 | CASSLRRGGEKLFF | TGCGCCAGCAGCTTGCGGAGGGGAGGAGAAAAACTGTTTTTT
- | 16 | - | TRBJ2-5 | TRBV7-9 | CASSLQSTGTRETQYF | TGTGCCAGCAGCCTTCAATCGACCGGGACAAGGGAGACCCAGTACTTC
- | 15 | TRBD1 | TRBJ1-2 | TRBV7-2 | CASSLDRGTLYGYTF | TGTGCCAGCAGCTTAGACAGGGGGACCCTCTATGGCTACACCTTC
- | 14 | - | TRBJ2-7 | TRBV11-2 | CASSLDQVVGEQYF | TGTGCCAGCAGCTTAGATCAGGTAGTAGGCGAGCAGTACTTC
- | 14 | - | TRBJ2-4 | TRBV2 | CASSEDRAKNIQYF | TGTGCCAGCAGTGAAGACCGGGCCAAAAACATTCAGTACTTC
- | 14 | - | TRBJ2-2 | TRBV5-5 | CASSFGANTGELFF | TGTGCCAGCAGCTTCGGGGCGAACACCGGGGAGCTGTTTTTT
- | 14 | - | TRBJ1-2 | TRBV2 | CASSEAVEGDGYTF | TGTGCCAGCAGTGAAGCGGTCGAGGGGGATGGCTACACCTTC
- | 15 | TRBD1 | TRBJ2-2 | TRBV6-1 | CASRQGQANTGELFF | TGTGCCAGCAGACAGGGACAGGCAAACACCGGGGAGCTGTTTTTT
- | 13 | TRBD2 | TRBJ2-7 | TRBV6-1 | CASNSGGTYEQYF | TGTGCCAGCAATTCGGGGGGGACCTACGAGCAGTACTTC
- | 14 | TRBD1 | TRBJ2-2 | TRBV2 | CASSGQGRTGELFF | TGTGCCAGCAGTGGACAGGGTAGGACCGGGGAGCTGTTTTTT
few | 13 | - | TRBJ2-3 | TRBV5-1 | CASSQGGTDTQYF | TGCGCCAGCAGCCAGGGGGGGACAGATACGCAGTATTTT
- | 15 | - | TRBJ1-5 | TRBV19 | CASSMSGGWGQPQHF | TGTGCCAGTAGTATGTCCGGGGGCTGGGGTCAGCCCCAGCATTTT
- | 16 | - | TRBJ1-5 | TRBV30 | CAWSVLPVGSNQPQHF | TGTGCCTGGAGTGTATTACCTGTCGGGAGCAATCAGCCCCAGCATTTT
- | 15 | - | TRBJ2-1 | TRBV7-2 | CASSLLGSSYNEQFF | TGTGCCAGCAGCTTACTAGGGAGCTCCTACAATGAGCAGTTCTTC
- | 14 | TRBD1 | TRBJ1-4 | TRBV7-2 | CASSPQGAWEKLFF | TGTGCCAGCAGCCCACAGGGGGCGTGGGAAAAACTGTTTTTT
- | 15 | - | TRBJ1-3 | TRBV7-6 | CASSSGPSSGNTIYF | TGTGCCAGCAGCTCCGGACCGAGCTCTGGAAACACCATATATTTT
- | 19 | - | TRBJ2-5 | TRBV21-1 | CASSKPTGGASGEKETQYF | TGTGCCAGCAGCAAACCGACGGGTGGGGCTAGCGGGGAAAAAGAGACCCAGTACTTC